The 25 T cell receptor beta chains in this list originate from one sample, sequenced in a study of blood T cells in healthy people across ages. With a J-beta primer mix and a sample-barcoded 5' primer, a second PCR ran about 6 to 11 cycles. TCRdb re-derived calls from the 5' RACE reads in MiXCR, one entry per CDR3 protein. The profile shows fewer than 2 million distinct CDR3 sequences, about 39% of them singletons. The sample comprised blood. Every receptor here comes from a human donor in good health.

The chain recombines TRBV29-1 with TRBJ2-7; 9 bases align to TRBD2. Germline loops: CDR1 SQVTM, CDR2 ANQGSEA. This CDR3 comprises 13 residues. The junction had 7 bases not matched to a gene; V was cut back by 6 bases and J by 4 bases. As DNA, the CDR3 is TGCAGCGTATCAGGCGGGGGGGCTTACGAGCAGTACTTC. The encoded protein is CSVSGGGAYEQYF.

V and J are TRBV7-2 and TRBJ2-5; 8 bases fit TRBD1. The last part of the DNA fits TRBJ2-7 better; the J call may be wrong. Per germline, CDR1 SGHTA and CDR2 FQGNSA. CDR3 length: 16 amino acids. The chain's CDR3 is CASSLAKTGVKNEQYF. DNA of the CDR3: TGTGCCAGCAGCTTAGCGAAGACAGGGGTTAAAAACGAGCAGTACTTC.

V usage is TRBV6-2 or TRBV6-3 and J usage is TRBJ1-2, with D perhaps TRBD1 (5 bases). Germline assignment: CDR1 MNHEY and CDR2 SVGEGT. The CDR3 spans 15 residues. V lost 4 bases and J lost 5, with 17 bases in between. The CDR3: CASSSRTRSFYGYTF. CDR3 bases: TGTGCCAGCAGTTCAAGGACACGTTCCTTTTATGGCTACACCTTC.

V and J are TRBV20-1 and TRBJ2-3; perhaps TRBD2 as D (7 bases). This CDR3 contains 14 residues. Germline assignment: CDR1 DFQATT and CDR2 SNEGSKA (reference sequence). Trimming cost V 0 bases and J 6 bases, with 13 bases left between them. CDR3 residues: CSARDLRGADTQYF. Written as DNA, the CDR3 is TGCAGTGCTAGAGATCTTCGGGGGGCGGATACGCAGTATTTT.

The chain has TRBV5-6 and TRBJ2-5; 8 bases line up with TRBD1. The V gene end was trimmed by 2 bases and the J gene end by 6 bases; junction bases not matched to a gene: 6. The CDR3 totals 14 residues. Germline V gene lookup returns CDR1 SGHDT and CDR2 YYEEEE. The CDR3 here is CASSLPQGAKTQYF. The CDR3 DNA reads as TGTGCCAGCAGCTTACCGCAGGGGGCAAAGACCCAGTACTTC.

This clonotype was seen a few times. CDR3 sequence (DNA): TGTGCCAGCAGCATAACCCCTGGGAGTTTCAATGAGCAGTTCTTC. It is translated as CASSITPGSFNEQFF. V usage is TRBV28 and J usage is TRBJ2-1; a possible D gene is TRBD2 (5 bases). Germline V gene lookup returns CDR1 MDHEN and CDR2 SYDVKM. V lost 6 bases and J 6 bases, leaving 18 bases between the germline ends. The CDR3 is 15 residues long.

This clonotype was seen a handful of times. The V call is TRBV9, the J call TRBJ2-4, with D possibly TRBD2 on 6 matching bases. Near its end, the DNA agrees better with TRBJ2-7, so the J call may be wrong. This CDR3 is built from 14 residues. The germline V gene encodes CDR1 SGDLS and CDR2 YYNGEE. CDR3 residues: CASSVGGENYEQYF. The CDR3, as DNA: TGTGCCAGCAGCGTAGGCGGGGAAAATTACGAGCAGTACTTC.

The chain links TRBV7-9 to TRBJ2-3; D uncertain. Trimming shortened V by 4 bases and J by 0 bases, and 8 bases separated the two germline ends. The CDR3 length is 14 residues. Germline V gene sequence: CDR1 SEHNR, CDR2 FQNEAQ (reference sequence). The CDR3 DNA is TGTGCCAGCAGCTGGGTGGGTAGCACAGATACGCAGTATTTT. Translated: CASSWVGSTDTQYF.

The CDR3 coding sequence is TGTGCCAGCAGTGAAAGGGTAATAGTTGGAAACACCATATATTTT. Encoded protein: CASSERVIVGNTIYF. V gene TRBV6-1 combines with J gene TRBJ1-3; D gene unclear. Trimming cost V 2 bases and J 3 bases, with 11 bases left between them. This CDR3 contains 15 residues. Germline assignment: CDR1 MNHNS and CDR2 SASEGT.

About this clonotype itself: An end of the junction does not agree with germline; a read error may underlie this. The J gene is TRBJ1-2, the V gene TRBV12-3 or TRBV12-4, with D maybe TRBD1 (5 bases). The length of the CDR3 is 13 residues. The CDR3 region is CASTLGPVYGYTF. The CDR3 nucleotides read TGCGCCAGCACCTTGGGACCGGTCTATGGCTACACCTTC.

A few counts support this clonotype. This chain uses TRBV29-1 with TRBJ2-5; possibly TRBD1 or TRBD2 for D (5 bases each). This CDR3 has 16 amino acids. V was shortened by 0 bases and J by 2 bases, with 16 bases between the two germline ends. Germline assignment: CDR1 SQVTM and CDR2 ANQGSEA. CDR3 nucleotides: TGCAGCGTTGAAGATCGTATTGAGGGACGACAAGAGACCCAGTACTTC. Its protein product is CSVEDRIEGRQETQYF.

The rearrangement uses TRBV6-2 or TRBV6-3 and TRBJ2-1; no definite D call. The germline CDR1 and CDR2 sequences are MNHEY and SVGEGT. The germline V and J ends were trimmed by 5 bases and 6 bases, with 20 bases remaining between them. The CDR3 runs 16 residues. The CDR3 sequence is CASSPIRLPKGNEQFF. DNA for the CDR3: TGTGCCAGCAGTCCGATACGACTCCCTAAGGGCAATGAGCAGTTCTTC.

This clonotype was picked up many times. The chain recombines TRBV20-1 with TRBJ2-4; D unclear. The germline CDR1 and CDR2 sequences are DFQATT and SNEGSKA (reference sequence). Trimming left V 1 base short and J 6 bases short, with 13 bases between. The CDR3 is 14 amino acids. The CDR3 DNA follows: TGCAGTGCTAGAGTGCCGTCCCCCCCAAACATTCAGTACTTC. Residues: CSARVPSPPNIQYF.

The V gene is TRBV20-1, the J gene TRBJ2-7, with D perhaps matching TRBD1 or TRBD2 (5 bases each). The V gene's germline CDR1 is DFQATT and CDR2 SNEGSKA (reference sequence). The V and J ends lost 4 bases and 5 bases respectively, with 27 bases between them. There are 17 residues in the CDR3. CDR3 loop: CSAKPDPGPGLWDEQYF. CDR3 bases: TGCAGTGCTAAACCCGATCCGGGGCCTGGTTTATGGGACGAGCAGTACTTC.

A few counts support this clonotype. This chain uses TRBV2 with TRBJ2-1; 8 bases are a match to TRBD2. This CDR3 comprises 15 residues. CDR1 and CDR2 from the germline V gene are SNHLY and FYNNEI. The V gene end was trimmed by 6 bases and the J gene end by 2 bases; junction bases not matched to a gene: 6. The CDR3 loop is CASRSTGGTYNEQFF. Written as DNA, the CDR3 is TGTGCCAGCAGGAGCACGGGGGGGACCTACAATGAGCAGTTCTTC.

The chain joins TRBV11-3 to TRBJ1-4; D is undetermined. The germline gives CDR1 SGHNT, CDR2 YENEEA. The V end was cut by 5 bases, the J end by 4 bases, with 17 bases between. CDR3 length: 16 amino acids. CDR3 coding DNA: TGTGCCAGCAGCCAAGGGTCCTTCGGCCTTAATGAAAAACTGTTTTTT. As protein: CASSQGSFGLNEKLFF. The whole variable domain, remainder taken from reference TRBV11-3 and TRBJ1-4, is EAGVVQSPRYKIIEKKQPVAFWCNPISGHNTLYWYLQNLGQGPELLIRYENEEAVDDSQLPKDRFSAERLKGVDSTLKIQPAELGDSAVYLCASSQGSFGLNEKLFFGSGTQLSVL.

J is TRBJ1-4 and V is TRBV7-2; weak D call: TRBD1 (6 bases). CDR1 and CDR2 (germline): SGHTA, FQGNSA. The V end was cut by 6 bases, the J end by 5 bases, with 19 bases between. The CDR3 extends over 16 amino acids. The CDR3 DNA is TGTGCCAGCAGTCAAATACGGGGGCAGGGGAATGAAAAACTGTTTTTT. It codes for CASSQIRGQGNEKLFF.

With regard to this clonotype: This may stem from a read error, because a much larger clone lies one nucleotide away. This chain's CDR3 is CASSPAGGDRGHEQYF. CDR3 in DNA: TGTGCCAGCAGTCCTGCCGGGGGGGACAGGGGACACGAGCAGTACTTC. V and J are TRBV28 and TRBJ2-4; 10 positions match TRBD1. TRBJ2-7 explains the end of the DNA better; the J call may be wrong. This CDR3 is 16 amino acids long. The V gene's germline CDR1 is MDHEN and CDR2 SYDVKM.

This clonotype was recorded only once. The chain has TRBV7-3 and TRBJ1-1, with D perhaps matching TRBD1 (5 bases). Trimming pared 1 base from V and 6 bases from J, leaving 18 bases between. Germline CDR1 and CDR2: SGHTA and FQGTGA. CDR3 size: 16 residues. CDR3 loop: CASSLICWRRDPEAFF. The CDR3 bases are TGTGCCAGCAGCTTAATATGCTGGCGCAGGGACCCTGAAGCTTTCTTT.

About this clonotype: A much larger clone lies one base from this, so it may be a read error. This rearrangement joins TRBV7-2 to TRBJ1-1, with D tentatively TRBD1 (5 bases). Germline V CDR1 and CDR2: SGHTA, FQGNSA. There are 17 residues in the CDR3. Trimming cost V 2 bases and J 1 base, with 17 bases left between them. The CDR3: CASSLRPPRGGNTEAFF. The CDR3, as DNA: TGTGCCAGCAGCTTACGGCCTCCCCGGGGGGGGAACACTGAAGCTTTCTTT.

V gene TRBV5-6 combines with J gene TRBJ1-5, with D hard to call. Germline lookup yields CDR1 SGHDT and CDR2 YYEEEE. This CDR3 has 16 amino acids. V gave up 2 bases and J gave up 0 bases, with 12 bases separating them. In DNA form, the CDR3 reads TGTGCCAGCAGCTTCGGTCGAATTGATAGCAATCAGCCCCAGCATTTT. The encoded protein is CASSFGRIDSNQPQHF.

This clonotype was seen more than once but under ten times. Here the CDR3 reads CASSQRHAAEYF. The CDR3 DNA follows: TGTGCCAGCAGCCAGAGACACGCCGCGGAGTACTTC. The chain carries TRBV7-9 and TRBJ2-7; D unclear. V lost 5 bases, J lost 11 bases, and 16 bases lay in between. The germline V gene encodes CDR1 SEHNR and CDR2 FQNEAQ (reference sequence). The CDR3 spans 12 residues.

This clonotype was observed a handful of times. The chain is built from TRBV29-1 and TRBJ1-4, with D unresolved. Germline V gene data show CDR1 as SQVTM and CDR2 as ANQGSEA. There are 15 residues in the CDR3. Trimming stripped 4 bases from V and 3 bases from J, with 15 bases between. The CDR3: CSVVLRGSANEKLFF. The CDR3, as DNA: TGCAGCGTTGTTCTCAGAGGGTCTGCTAATGAAAAACTGTTTTTT. The variable domain in full, with the rest retrieved from reference TRBV29-1 and TRBJ1-4, is SAVISQKPSRDICQRGTSLTIQCQVDSQVTMMFWYRQQPGQSLTLIATANQGSEATYESGFVIDKFPISRPNLTFSTLTVSNMSPEDSSIYLCSVVLRGSANEKLFFGSGTQLSVL.

The chain links TRBV10-3 to TRBJ2-5; D remains unclear. Trimming cost V 9 bases and J 1 base, with 6 bases left between them. The germline V gene encodes CDR1 ENHRY and CDR2 SYGVKD. The CDR3 is 11 residues long. CDR3 sequence (DNA): TGTGCCATTAGCCTCCAAGAGACCCAGTACTTC. Amino acids: CAISLQETQYF.

This chain uses TRBV5-1 with TRBJ2-1; the match to TRBD2 covers 10 bases. Germline V gene lookup returns CDR1 SGHRS and CDR2 YFSETQ. The CDR3 has 16 amino acids. V shed 1 base, J shed 8 bases, and the junction held 9 bases outside the gene matches. CDR3 DNA: TGCGCCAGCAGCTTGAAGCCCACTAGCGGGGCCGATGAGCAGTTCTTC. Its protein product is CASSLKPTSGADEQFF. The variable domain in full, completed from reference TRBV5-1 and TRBJ2-1, reads KAGVTQTPRYLIKTRGQQVTLSCSPISGHRSVSWYQQTPGQGLQFLFEYFSETQRNKGNFPGRFSGRQFSNSRSEMNVSTLELGDSALYLCASSLKPTSGADEQFFGPGTRLTVL.